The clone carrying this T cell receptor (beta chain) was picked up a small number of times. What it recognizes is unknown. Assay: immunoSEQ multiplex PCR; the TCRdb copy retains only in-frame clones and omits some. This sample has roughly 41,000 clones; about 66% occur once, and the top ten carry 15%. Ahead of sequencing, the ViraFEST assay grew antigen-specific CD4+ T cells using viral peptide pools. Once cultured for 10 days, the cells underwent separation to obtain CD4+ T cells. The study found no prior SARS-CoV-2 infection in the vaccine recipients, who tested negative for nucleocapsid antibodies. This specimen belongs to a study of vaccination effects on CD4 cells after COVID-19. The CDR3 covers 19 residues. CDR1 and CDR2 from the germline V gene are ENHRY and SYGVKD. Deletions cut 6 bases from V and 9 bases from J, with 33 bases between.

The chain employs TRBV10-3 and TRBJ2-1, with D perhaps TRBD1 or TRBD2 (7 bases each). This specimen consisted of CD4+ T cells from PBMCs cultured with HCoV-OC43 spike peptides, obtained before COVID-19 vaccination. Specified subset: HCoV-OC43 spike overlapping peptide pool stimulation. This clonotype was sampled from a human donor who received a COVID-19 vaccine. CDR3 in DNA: TGTGCCATCAGCTCCGGACAGGAGCCCCGGGGGGCGTTTCGGAGTGAGCAGTTCTTC. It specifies CAISSGQEPRGAFRSEQFF.